A selection of T cell receptor beta chains follows, all from one sample in a study of early T cells in non-severe SARS-CoV-2 infection. TCRdb reprocessed the 5' RACE reads via MiXCR and lists one record per CDR3 protein. Found here are 55,000 to 85,000 distinct CDR3 sequences, about 12% of them singletons; the top ten hold 3.5% to 5.5%. The sample taken for sequencing was whole blood. These receptors originate from an adult who was a healthcare worker with PCR-confirmed SARS-CoV-2 infection or an uninfected control (not recorded which). Each CDR3 is given with its conserved first and last residue. D genes are given only for firm matches. Clone size is shown for a subset of rows, as once, few, many or a class of expanded clone.

V: TRBV6-1; size: NA; J: TRBJ2-1; D: NA; DNA: TGTGCCAGCAGTGCCAACTACAATGAGCAGTTCTTC; CDR3: CASSANYNEQFF
V: TRBV14; size: NA; J: TRBJ2-1; D: TRBD2; DNA: TGTGCCAGCAGCCTCGGACTAGCGGGGCGCTCCTACAATGAGCAGTTCTTC; CDR3: CASSLGLAGRSYNEQFF
V: TRBV11-2; size: many; J: TRBJ2-7; D: NA; DNA: TGTGCCAGCAGCTTAGACGAGAGCTACGAGCAGTACTTC; CDR3: CASSLDESYEQYF
V: TRBV11-2; size: NA; J: TRBJ1-3; D: NA; DNA: TGTGCCAGCAGCTCCCGGGGGGCAGACCCTGGAAACACCATATATTTT; CDR3: CASSSRGADPGNTIYF
V: TRBV7-3; size: NA; J: TRBJ2-2; D: NA; DNA: TGTGCCAGCAGCGACGAAGCCTACACCGGGGAGCTGTTTTTT; CDR3: CASSDEAYTGELFF
V: TRBV29-1; size: NA; J: TRBJ2-1; D: NA; DNA: TGCAGCGCGCATAGAGGATACAATGAGCAGTTCTTC; CDR3: CSAHRGYNEQFF
V: TRBV7-9; size: NA; J: TRBJ1-2; D: TRBD1; DNA: TGTGCCAGCAGCTCGCCCCCGGGACAGGAGGTTCCTGGCTACACCTTC; CDR3: CASSSPPGQEVPGYTF
V: TRBV30; size: NA; J: TRBJ2-7; D: TRBD1; DNA: TGTGCCTGGAGAAGGACAGGTTCGATCTACGAGCAGTACTTC; CDR3: CAWRRTGSIYEQYF
V: TRBV9; size: NA; J: TRBJ1-2; D: NA; DNA: TGTGCCAGCAGCGCCATTTCTTCTGAGGCAGGCTACACCTTC; CDR3: CASSAISSEAGYTF
V: TRBV6-1; size: NA; J: TRBJ1-6; D: NA; DNA: TGTGCCAGCAGCGAACGGACCTATAATTCACCCCTCCACTTT; CDR3: CASSERTYNSPLHF
V: TRBV29-1; size: few; J: TRBJ2-3; D: TRBD1; DNA: TGCAGCGTTGCCCCCGGGACAGGGAAAACAGATACGCAGTATTTT; CDR3: CSVAPGTGKTDTQYF
V: TRBV19; size: NA; J: TRBJ1-5; D: NA; DNA: TGTGCCAGTAGTACGTCCCCGGGCAGGTTTAGCAATCAGCCCCAGCATTTT; CDR3: CASSTSPGRFSNQPQHF
V: TRBV6-5; size: NA; J: TRBJ1-1; D: NA; DNA: TGTGCCAGCAGTTCCCGACTCAAGAACACTGAAGCTTTCTTT; CDR3: CASSSRLKNTEAFF
V: TRBV20-1; size: NA; J: TRBJ2-4; D: NA; DNA: TGCAGTGCCGTCATACCCGGGTTAGGTGGCCTAGCCAAAAACATTCAGTACTTC; CDR3: CSAVIPGLGGLAKNIQYF
V: TRBV7-9; size: NA; J: TRBJ1-1; D: NA; DNA: TGTGCCAGCAGTATAGGGGTGAACACTGAAGCTTTCTTT; CDR3: CASSIGVNTEAFF
V: TRBV11-2; size: many; J: TRBJ1-2; D: NA; DNA: TGTGCCAGCAGCTTAAAAGCGGGCAGCTATGGCTACACCTTC; CDR3: CASSLKAGSYGYTF
V: TRBV10-1; size: NA; J: TRBJ2-7; D: TRBD2; DNA: TGCGCCAACAGTGAGACTAGCAGCTACGAGCAGTACTTC; CDR3: CANSETSSYEQYF
V: TRBV7-3; size: many; J: TRBJ2-1; D: TRBD2; DNA: TGTGCCAGCAGCCCTCTAGCGGGAGGGCATAATGAGCAGTTCTTC; CDR3: CASSPLAGGHNEQFF
V: TRBV5-1; size: NA; J: TRBJ2-2; D: NA; DNA: TGCGCCAGCAGCTTGAGAGGACCGCACACCGGGGAGCTGTTTTTT; CDR3: CASSLRGPHTGELFF
V: TRBV6-5; size: many; J: TRBJ1-1; D: NA; DNA: TGTGCCAGCAGTTACTCACTACTATCACCCACTGAAGCTTTCTTT; CDR3: CASSYSLLSPTEAFF
V: TRBV20-1; size: many; J: TRBJ2-3; D: TRBD2; DNA: TGCAGTGCTAGCTCCTGGACTAGCGGGTCCACAGATACGCAGTATTTT; CDR3: CSASSWTSGSTDTQYF
V: TRBV7-9; size: few; J: TRBJ2-5; D: TRBD1; DNA: TGTGCCAGCAGCTTAGACACGGCCCGGACCAGGGGGCAAGAGACCCAGTACTTC; CDR3: CASSLDTARTRGQETQYF
V: TRBV7-9; size: many; J: TRBJ1-1; D: NA; DNA: TGTGCCAGCAGCCCCCGCGGAGTGAACACTGAAGCTTTCTTT; CDR3: CASSPRGVNTEAFF
V: TRBV5-1; size: few; J: TRBJ2-3; D: TRBD1; DNA: TGCGCCAGCAACAGGGGGCCGGCAGATACGCAGTATTTT; CDR3: CASNRGPADTQYF
V: TRBV27; size: few; J: TRBJ1-2; D: TRBD1; DNA: TGTGCCAGCAGTCCCGACAGGGACTATGGCTACACCTTC; CDR3: CASSPDRDYGYTF
V: TRBV10-1; size: many; J: TRBJ2-5; D: NA; DNA: TGCGCCAGCAGTGAGAGAGCGGAGGACTCAGCAAGGAAGGAGACCCAGTACTTC; CDR3: CASSERAEDSARKETQYF
V: TRBV23-1; size: many; J: TRBJ2-7; D: TRBD1; DNA: TGCGCCAGCATTAAAAACTCCGGGGGACAGGGTCCGTCGATGGAGAGGGAGCAGTACTTC; CDR3: CASIKNSGGQGPSMEREQYF
V: TRBV29-1; size: many; J: TRBJ2-7; D: NA; DNA: TGCAGCGCCCTTAGCGGAACCTACGAGCAGTACTTC; CDR3: CSALSGTYEQYF
V: TRBV5-1; size: many; J: TRBJ2-3; D: TRBD1; DNA: TGCGCCAGCAGCTTGACGGGGACAGTCACAGATACGCAGTATTTT; CDR3: CASSLTGTVTDTQYF
V: TRBV24-1; size: many; J: TRBJ2-1; D: TRBD1; DNA: TGTGCCACCAGTAAGACAGGGACCAGTAGCTATGAGCAGTTCTTC; CDR3: CATSKTGTSSYEQFF
V: TRBV3-1; size: many; J: TRBJ2-7; D: TRBD2; DNA: TGTGCCAGCAGGGAGAGCGGGAGTTTCAACGAGCAGTACTTC; CDR3: CASRESGSFNEQYF
V: TRBV7-6; size: many; J: TRBJ2-1; D: NA; DNA: TGTGCCAGCAGCTTCGGGGCCGCCAATGAGCAGTTCTTC; CDR3: CASSFGAANEQFF
V: TRBV11-2; size: many; J: TRBJ1-1; D: NA; DNA: TGTGCCAGCAGCTCGATGGGAAGGGGAGCTTTCTTT; CDR3: CASSSMGRGAFF
V: TRBV5-1; size: few; J: TRBJ2-2; D: NA; DNA: TGCGCCAGCAGCTCGGGGGCGATGGAAGCCGGGGAGCTGTTTTTT; CDR3: CASSSGAMEAGELFF
V: TRBV7-2; size: few; J: TRBJ2-5; D: TRBD2; DNA: TGTGCCAGCAGCGCGACATCTGGGACTAGCGGAGAGACCCAGTACTTC; CDR3: CASSATSGTSGETQYF
V: TRBV6-5; size: many; J: TRBJ1-1; D: TRBD1; DNA: TGTGCCAGCAGACGACCAGACAGGGATACTGAAGCTTTCTTT; CDR3: CASRRPDRDTEAFF
V: TRBV2; size: many; J: TRBJ2-2; D: TRBD1; DNA: TGTGCCAGCAGTGAGGGGACAGCTTACACCGGGGAGCTGTTTTTT; CDR3: CASSEGTAYTGELFF
V: TRBV7-8; size: NA; J: TRBJ2-3; D: NA; DNA: TGTGCCAGCAGCTTACCGGGGAATGGGGGTACGCAGTATTTT; CDR3: CASSLPGNGGTQYF
V: TRBV6-6; size: NA; J: TRBJ1-1; D: TRBD1; DNA: TGTGCCAGCAGTTACGGGGAGGCCAGGGGGGACACTGAAGCTTTCTTT; CDR3: CASSYGEARGDTEAFF
V: TRBV6-1; size: NA; J: TRBJ1-1; D: TRBD1; DNA: TGTGCCAGCAGGAGCGGGACAGCCAACACTGAAGTTTTCTTT; CDR3: CASRSGTANTEVFF
V: TRBV29-1; size: many; J: TRBJ2-1; D: NA; DNA: TGCAGCGTTTTGCAGTTTCGAAATGAGCAGTTCTTC; CDR3: CSVLQFRNEQFF
V: TRBV6-5; size: few; J: TRBJ1-2; D: NA; DNA: TGTGCCAGCACCGTTGGCGGGGAAGGCTATGGCTACACCTTC; CDR3: CASTVGGEGYGYTF
V: TRBV5-1; size: NA; J: TRBJ2-3; D: NA; DNA: TGCGCCAGCAGCCTGGGACGCACAGATACGCAGTATTTT; CDR3: CASSLGRTDTQYF
V: TRBV28; size: NA; J: TRBJ1-2; D: NA; DNA: TGTGCCAGCAGTTTAGGGGCATCTGCTAACTATGGCTACACCTTC; CDR3: CASSLGASANYGYTF
V: TRBV30; size: NA; J: TRBJ2-1; D: TRBD1; DNA: TGTGCCGGCGGGACAGGGAACAATGAGCAGTTCTTC; CDR3: CAGGTGNNEQFF
V: TRBV28; size: few; J: TRBJ2-2; D: NA; DNA: TGTGCCAGCAGGTCCCGGGGACGGGAGCTGTTTTTT; CDR3: CASRSRGRELFF
V: TRBV19; size: NA; J: TRBJ2-7; D: NA; DNA: TGTGCCAGTAGTATTGGTCCGAGTTACGAGCAGTACTTC; CDR3: CASSIGPSYEQYF
V: TRBV11-2; size: few; J: TRBJ1-1; D: NA; DNA: TGTGCCAGCAGCTTATTCTCCAAGAACACTGAAGCTTTCTTT; CDR3: CASSLFSKNTEAFF
V: TRBV29-1; size: many; J: TRBJ1-5; D: NA; DNA: TGCAGCGTTCCGAATTATGAGTTCTCCACACGGCCCCAGCATTTT; CDR3: CSVPNYEFSTRPQHF
V: TRBV5-1; size: many; J: TRBJ2-1; D: NA; DNA: TGCGCCAGCAGCTTGGGTACTAGCTCCCCATTTGAGCAGTTCTTC; CDR3: CASSLGTSSPFEQFF
V: TRBV5-1; size: many; J: TRBJ2-7; D: NA; DNA: TGCGCCAGCAGAGGGACTGAGACCTACGAGCAGTACTTC; CDR3: CASRGTETYEQYF
V: TRBV11-2; size: once; J: TRBJ1-6; D: NA; DNA: TGTGCCAGCAGCCAAACAGGATTGGGTTCACCCCTCCACTTT; CDR3: CASSQTGLGSPLHF
V: TRBV20-1; size: few; J: TRBJ2-3; D: TRBD2; DNA: TGCAGTGCTAGAGCCTCTAGCGGGGCTAGCACAGATACGCAGTATTTT; CDR3: CSARASSGASTDTQYF
V: TRBV9; size: once; J: TRBJ2-2; D: NA; DNA: TGTGCCAGCAGCGTTGGGACGGTGAACACCGGGGAGCTGTTTTTT; CDR3: CASSVGTVNTGELFF
V: TRBV11-2; size: many; J: TRBJ2-1; D: TRBD1; DNA: TGTGCCAGCAGCTTCGGGACAGGGGCGATCCCGCAGTTCTTC; CDR3: CASSFGTGAIPQFF